A single sample gave rise to the 26 T cell receptor beta chains below, sequenced in a study of cytomegalovirus exposure and HLA in healthy donors. Here immunoSEQ multiplex PCR was the method, and the copy in TCRdb shows in-frame clones only, minus some. Found here are roughly 150,000 clones, more than 75% of them singletons; the top ten hold 2.5% to 3%. The sample consisted of PBMCs. Receptor source: a man between 18 and 29 years old in good health and CMV-seronegative.

The CDR3 is CASSVRFGDTQYF. As DNA, the CDR3 is TGTGCCAGCAGCGTCCGTTTCGGAGATACGCAGTATTTT. J is TRBJ2-3 and V is TRBV5-8, with no clear D. CDR1 and CDR2 from the germline V gene are SGHTS and YDEGEE. There are 13 residues in the CDR3. V shed 4 bases and J shed 5 bases, with 11 bases lying between them.

The rearrangement joins TRBV14 to TRBJ2-5; D ambiguous. V was pared by 4 bases and J by 2 bases, with 14 bases between. The CDR3 totals 15 residues. CDR1 is SGHDN, CDR2 FVKESK, per germline. The DNA of the CDR3 is TGTGCCAGCAGCCCCTCCTTAGTGTTACAAGAGACCCAGTACTTC. Protein product: CASSPSLVLQETQYF.

This chain connects TRBV28 to TRBJ1-2; D gene uncertain. V shed 4 bases and J shed 0 bases, with 6 bases lying between them. This CDR3 region has 13 residues. CDR1 and CDR2 (germline): MDHEN, SYDVKM. The CDR3 DNA reads TGTGCCAGCAGTTCCCCAGCTAACTATGGCTACACCTTC. Amino acids: CASSSPANYGYTF.

V is TRBV2 and J is TRBJ1-5; 7 bases align to TRBD1. In germline, CDR1 is SNHLY, CDR2 FYNNEI. The V gene end was trimmed by 8 bases and the J gene end by 7 bases; junction bases not matched to a gene: 14. The CDR3 covers 15 residues. This CDR3 is CASGDTTGHGQPQHF. The CDR3 DNA follows: TGTGCCAGCGGAGATACGACAGGGCATGGGCAGCCCCAGCATTTT.

This rearrangement joins TRBV2 to TRBJ2-2; 8 nucleotides agree with TRBD2. Trimming at V came to 8 bases and at J to 2 bases, leaving 7 bases not matched to a gene. Germline-derived CDR1 and CDR2 are SNHLY and FYNNEI. The CDR3 totals 15 residues. The CDR3 reads CASSIGRVNTGELFF. The CDR3 DNA sequence: TGTGCCAGCTCTATCGGGAGGGTAAACACCGGGGAGCTGTTTTTT. Supplemented by reference TRBV2 and TRBJ2-2, the full variable domain reads EPEVTQTPSHQVTQMGQEVILRCVPISNHLYFYWYRQILGQKVEFLVSFYNNEISEKSEIFDDQFSVERPDGSNFTLKIRSTKLEDSAMYFCASSIGRVNTGELFFGEGSRLTVL.

V gene TRBV10-3 combines with J gene TRBJ1-3; the match to TRBD1 covers 8 bases. Germline loops: CDR1 ENHRY, CDR2 SYGVKD. The CDR3 runs to 17 residues. Germline trimming cut 6 bases from V and 0 bases from J; bases unmatched to any gene: 10. CDR3 in amino acids: CAISGGQGLSSGNTIYF. CDR3 bases: TGTGCCATCAGCGGCGGACAGGGATTGAGCTCTGGAAACACCATATATTTT.

The chain has TRBV4-3 and TRBJ1-1, with no clear D. Germline V gene data show CDR1 as LGHNA and CDR2 as YSLEER. V shed 3 bases and J shed 6 bases, with 14 bases lying between them. This CDR3 region has 14 residues. The DNA for the CDR3 is TGCGCCAGCAGCCAGACGGGTGGGTGGGCTGAAGCTTTCTTT. Protein: CASSQTGGWAEAFF.

The chain combines TRBV30 with TRBJ2-3; D is perhaps TRBD1 (6 bases). The length of the CDR3 is 12 residues. Germline loops: CDR1 GTSNPN, CDR2 SVGIG (reference sequence). Trimming pared 5 bases from V and 0 bases from J, leaving 6 bases between. The CDR3: CAWDRSTDTQYF. The DNA of the CDR3 is TGTGCCTGGGACAGGAGCACAGATACGCAGTATTTT.

The chain joins TRBV19 to TRBJ2-1, with TRBD1 matching 7 bases. Germline trimming cut 7 bases from V and 3 bases from J; bases unmatched to any gene: 9. CDR3 length: 15 amino acids. CDR1 and CDR2 (germline): LNHDA, SQIVND (reference sequence). This CDR3 reads CASTDRDGIYNEQFF. The CDR3 bases are TGTGCCAGTACCGACAGGGACGGTATCTACAATGAGCAGTTCTTC.

The J gene is TRBJ2-3, the V gene TRBV11-2, with 11 bases matching TRBD2. V lost 4 bases and J lost 1; bases outside the gene matches: 1. CDR3 length: 15 residues. CDR1 is SGHAT and CDR2 is FQNNGV in the germline V gene. The CDR3 protein is CASSSLAGGTDTQYF. In nucleotides, the CDR3 is TGTGCCAGCAGCTCACTAGCGGGGGGCACAGATACGCAGTATTTT.

The genes are TRBV7-9 and TRBJ2-2; no definite D call. The CDR3 is 14 amino acids. Between the trimmed V and J ends, which lost 6 bases and 4 bases, there was a span of 12 bases. CDR1 SEHNR and CDR2 FQNEAQ come from the germline V gene (reference sequence). In DNA, the CDR3 is TGTGCCAGCAGTACTACCGAGAGCACCGGGGAGCTGTTTTTT. This codes for CASSTTESTGELFF.

The chain has TRBV7-9 and TRBJ1-2; D is possibly TRBD1 (6 bases). The V end was cut by 4 bases, the J end by 2 bases, with 23 bases between. The germline V gene encodes CDR1 SEHNR and CDR2 FQNEAQ (reference sequence). The CDR3 contains 18 residues. The CDR3 is CASSSDVGHTLLNYGYTF. The CDR3 DNA follows: TGTGCCAGCAGCTCTGACGTGGGACATACCCTTTTAAACTATGGCTACACCTTC.

V gene TRBV6-1 combines with J gene TRBJ1-6; D gene unclear. V was shortened by 7 bases and J by 4 bases, with 11 bases between the two germline ends. The germline V gene encodes CDR1 MNHNS and CDR2 SASEGT. The CDR3 loop spans 14 amino acids. The CDR3 region has the DNA TGTGCCAGCACGGCGGAGGGTTATAATTCACCCCTCCACTTT. This translates into CASTAEGYNSPLHF.

This clone has a handful of counts. The chain couples TRBV2 to TRBJ2-7; tentatively, D is TRBD2 (5 bases). V gave up 0 bases and J gave up 0 bases, with 15 bases separating them. Germline V lookup: CDR1 SNHLY, CDR2 FYNNEI. The CDR3 covers 17 residues. The CDR3 coding sequence is TGTGCCAGCAGTGAAGCGTGGGTCAGTGGGAGCTCCTACGAGCAGTACGTC. This gives the protein CASSEAWVSGSSYEQYV.

This clone was seen a single time. Written as DNA, the CDR3 is TGCAGCCCCAGGGACAAGCGTGGTGAAAAACTGTTTTTT. Translated: CSPRDKRGEKLFF. This chain joins TRBV29-1 and TRBJ1-4; D might be TRBD1 (6 bases). Germline V gene lookup returns CDR1 SQVTM and CDR2 ANQGSEA. Trimming took 8 bases from V and 7 from J, leaving 17 bases between them. The CDR3 is made up of 13 amino acids.

The rearrangement links TRBV19 to TRBJ1-5; D may be TRBD1 (5 bases). The CDR3 is made up of 16 amino acids. Trimming took 10 bases from V and 1 from J, leaving 20 bases between them. In germline, CDR1 is LNHDA, CDR2 SQIVND (reference sequence). The CDR3 loop is CATESREGSSNQPQHF. DNA of the CDR3: TGTGCCACCGAGAGCAGGGAGGGTTCGAGCAATCAGCCCCAGCATTTT. Full variable domain (remainder filled in from reference TRBV19 and TRBJ1-5): DGGITQSPKYLFRKEGQNVTLSCEQNLNHDAMYWYRQDPGQGLRLIYYSQIVNDFQKGDIAEGYSVSREKKESFPLTVTSAQKNPTAFYLCATESREGSSNQPQHFGDGTRLSIL.

This chain uses TRBV19 with TRBJ2-6; 9 bases agree with TRBD1. The J segment lost 1 base and the V segment lost 6 bases, leaving 4 bases of the junction unmatched. Germline V CDR1 and CDR2: LNHDA, SQIVND (reference sequence). The CDR3 runs to 16 residues. The CDR3 sequence: CASSLQGASGANVLTF. The DNA for the CDR3 is TGTGCCAGTAGCCTACAGGGGGCGTCTGGGGCCAACGTCCTGACTTTC.

The J gene is TRBJ1-5, the V gene TRBV7-8, with TRBD1 matching over 7 bases. CDR3 size: 15 residues. J lost 0 bases, V lost 4 bases, and 3 bases had no gene match. CDR1 and CDR2 (germline): SGHVS, FQNEAQ. CDR3 sequence (DNA): TGTGCCAGCAGCTCCAACAGGGGTAGCAATCAGCCCCAGCATTTT. Translating it yields CASSSNRGSNQPQHF.

This clone was detected only a few times. V usage is TRBV5-1 and J usage is TRBJ1-2, with TRBD1 identical over 8 bases. Trimming removed 0 bases from V and 8 bases from J; junction bases left unmatched: 9. CDR1 is SGHRS and CDR2 is YFSETQ in the germline V gene. This CDR3 region has 15 residues. CDR3 coding DNA: TGCGCCAGCAGCTTGGAAGGACAGGGTATTGCCGGCTACACCTTC. Its translation: CASSLEGQGIAGYTF.

This rearrangement joins TRBV27 to TRBJ2-1; 7 bases are shared with TRBD1. This CDR3 spans 12 amino acids. Germline assignment: CDR1 MNHEY and CDR2 SMNVEV (reference sequence). The V gene end was trimmed by 6 bases and the J gene end by 10 bases; junction bases not matched to a gene: 6. CDR3 loop: CASRRQGGEQFF. The CDR3 DNA reads as TGTGCCAGCAGACGACAGGGCGGCGAGCAGTTCTTC.

The rearrangement uses TRBV19 and TRBJ1-1; 7 bases line up with TRBD1. There are 15 residues in the CDR3. The germline V gene encodes CDR1 LNHDA and CDR2 SQIVND (reference sequence). The V segment lost 7 bases and the J segment 0 bases; nucleotides outside the gene matches: 8. CDR3 DNA sequence: TGTGCCAGTACTCCGCCGGGACAGTTGAACACTGAAGCTTTCTTT. Amino acid sequence: CASTPPGQLNTEAFF. The whole variable domain, filled in from reference TRBV19 and TRBJ1-1, reads DGGITQSPKYLFRKEGQNVTLSCEQNLNHDAMYWYRQDPGQGLRLIYYSQIVNDFQKGDIAEGYSVSREKKESFPLTVTSAQKNPTAFYLCASTPPGQLNTEAFFGQGTRLTVV.

This clone was seen once. V is TRBV6-6 and J is TRBJ1-2; a weak D match, TRBD1 (6 bases). CDR3 size: 13 residues. Germline CDR1 is MNHNY and CDR2 is SVGAGI (reference sequence). With 6 bases removed from V and 7 bases from J, the gap between germline ends came to 15 bases. The CDR3 protein is CASSNRERSGYTF. DNA for the CDR3: TGTGCCAGCAGCAACAGGGAACGGTCTGGCTACACCTTC.

The chain is built from TRBV7-8 and TRBJ1-2; no clear D. The CDR3 is made up of 14 amino acids. V was cut by 4 bases and J by 7 bases, with 16 bases left in between. Per germline, CDR1 SGHVS and CDR2 FQNEAQ. The CDR3 DNA reads TGTGCCAGCAGCTCCGGCGGGTATTCCTCTGGCTACACCTTC. It is translated as CASSSGGYSSGYTF.

The rearrangement links TRBV20-1 to TRBJ1-4; no definite D call. The germline CDR1 and CDR2 sequences are DFQATT and SNEGSKA (reference sequence). The CDR3 spans 10 residues. V lost 3 bases and J 8 bases, leaving 4 bases between the germline ends. In DNA, the CDR3 is TGCAGTGCTAGGGGCGAAAAACTGTTTTTT. Its translation is CSARGEKLFF.

V gene TRBV7-8 combines with J gene TRBJ1-1; TRBD1 matches at 7 bases. V gave up 7 bases and J gave up 7 bases; unmatched junction bases: 9. This CDR3 is built from 13 residues. Germline CDR1 and CDR2: SGHVS and FQNEAQ. In DNA form, the CDR3 reads TGTGCCAGCACGCGAGACAGGGTGGATGAAGCTTTCTTT. It translates to CASTRDRVDEAFF. The full variable domain, with the rest looked up from reference TRBV7-8 and TRBJ1-1, is GAGVSQSPRYKVAKRGQDVALRCDPISGHVSLFWYQQALGQGPEFLTYFQNEAQLDKSGLPSDRFFAERPEGSVSTLKIQRTQQEDSAVYLCASTRDRVDEAFFGQGTRLTVV.

In its sample, this clone was seen a few times. The rearrangement links TRBV19 to TRBJ1-4, with a tentative D call TRBD1 (5 bases). The CDR3 covers 14 residues. Germline V lookup: CDR1 LNHDA, CDR2 SQIVND (reference sequence). With 5 bases removed from V and 8 bases from J, the gap between germline ends came to 15 bases. The CDR3 here is CASSGRGRQEKLFF. The CDR3 DNA reads as TGTGCCAGTAGTGGGAGGGGAAGACAAGAAAAACTGTTTTTT.